What follows are 21 T cell receptor beta chains derived from one specimen sequenced in a study of cytomegalovirus exposure and HLA in healthy donors. PCR amplification relied on 60 Vbeta primers (plus 13 Jbeta primers). Assay: immunoSEQ multiplex PCR; the TCRdb copy retains only in-frame clones and omits some. The sample has about 240,000 clones; 80% to 85% are singletons. The sample taken for sequencing was PBMCs. These receptors were taken from a woman aged 60 to 75 in good health and CMV-seropositive.

This clone has more than one count but fewer than ten. The CDR3 coding sequence is TGTGCCAGCAGCCGGGCTAGCGGGAAAACCGGGGAGCTGTTTTTT. As protein: CASSRASGKTGELFF. J is TRBJ2-2 and V is TRBV11-3; 9 bases agree with TRBD2. The V gene's germline CDR1 is SGHNT and CDR2 YENEEA. The J segment lost 5 bases and the V segment lost 5 bases, leaving 6 bases of the junction unmatched. The CDR3 is 15 residues long. Full variable domain (outside the CDR3, taken from reference TRBV11-3 and TRBJ2-2): EAGVVQSPRYKIIEKKQPVAFWCNPISGHNTLYWYLQNLGQGPELLIRYENEEAVDDSQLPKDRFSAERLKGVDSTLKIQPAELGDSAVYLCASSRASGKTGELFFGEGSRLTVL.

CDR3 loop: CASSDGTSVYF. The DNA for the CDR3 is TGTGCCAGCAGTGATGGCACTAGCGTTTACTTC. This chain links TRBV2 with TRBJ2-5; 7 bases line up with TRBD2. Germline V gene lookup returns CDR1 SNHLY and CDR2 FYNNEI. The CDR3 contains 11 residues. J lost 14 bases, V lost 3 bases, and 6 bases had no gene match.

This rearrangement joins TRBV28 to TRBJ1-2; 7 bases align to TRBD1. V was pared by 3 bases and J by 7 bases, with 2 bases of the junction left unmatched. CDR1 is MDHEN, CDR2 SYDVKM, per germline. The CDR3 length is 12 residues. The CDR3 DNA reads TGTGCCAGCAGTTTCCGGGACAGTGGCTACACCTTC. This gives the protein CASSFRDSGYTF.

This chain joins TRBV6-4 and TRBJ1-2, with 10 bases fitting TRBD1. The CDR3 covers 15 residues. Germline V gene sequence: CDR1 MRHNA, CDR2 SNTAGT. Trimming removed 5 bases from V and 4 bases from J; junction bases left unmatched: 7. CDR3 residues: CASSPDRGLGYGYTF. CDR3 sequence (DNA): TGTGCCAGCAGTCCCGACAGGGGGCTTGGCTATGGCTACACCTTC.

CDR3 DNA: TGTGCCAGCAATACGGACTCTTCCTTGGGGTATGGCTACACCTTC. Translating it yields CASNTDSSLGYGYTF. The chain carries TRBV6-1 and TRBJ1-2; D remains ambiguous. The CDR3 length is 15 residues. V dropped 7 bases and J dropped 5 bases, with 20 bases sitting between them. Germline V gene data show CDR1 as MNHNS and CDR2 as SASEGT.

The chain uses TRBV30 and TRBJ1-3; 9 nucleotides line up with TRBD1. Germline V gene lookup returns CDR1 GTSNPN and CDR2 SVGIG (reference sequence). This CDR3 has 14 amino acids. In DNA form, the CDR3 reads TGTGCATGCGACAGGGGGATCTCTGGAAACACCATATATTTT. Protein product: CACDRGISGNTIYF.

J is TRBJ1-1 and V is TRBV6-5; D may be TRBD1 (5 bases). V was clipped by 2 bases and J by 4 bases, with 11 bases between them. Germline V gene data show CDR1 as MNHEY and CDR2 as SVGAGI. The CDR3 sequence is 14 residues long. CDR3 residues: CASSYLGRGTEAFF. Here the CDR3 DNA reads TGTGCCAGCAGTTACCTGGGGCGCGGCACTGAAGCTTTCTTT.

The chain couples TRBV6-1 to TRBJ1-3, with D possibly being TRBD1 (5 bases). The V gene lost 6 bases and the J gene lost 9 bases, with 18 bases spanning the gap. Germline loops: CDR1 MNHNS, CDR2 SASEGT. The CDR3 runs to 14 residues. The CDR3, as DNA: TGTGCCAGCAGGGAGCCTAGACAGACCACCACCATATATTTT. Protein product: CASREPRQTTTIYF.

The J gene is TRBJ1-2, the V gene TRBV10-2; no reliable D call. V lost 6 bases, J lost 3 bases, and 17 bases lay in between. Germline CDR1 is WSHSY and CDR2 is SAAADI. The length of the CDR3 is 15 residues. CDR3 bases: TGCGCCAGCAGCCAGACGGTCGGAGAGCACTATGGCTACACCTTC. Its protein product is CASSQTVGEHYGYTF.

CDR3: CARGTSALTDTQYF. CDR3 sequence (DNA): TGTGCCAGAGGGACTAGCGCCCTCACAGATACGCAGTATTTT. This chain joins TRBV2 and TRBJ2-3, with 10 bases matching TRBD2. V was pared by 9 bases and J by 2 bases, with 5 bases of the junction left unmatched. There are 14 residues in the CDR3. Per the germline V gene, CDR1 is SNHLY and CDR2 is FYNNEI.

This clone has only one observation. The V and J genes are TRBV27 and TRBJ1-5; 11 nucleotides agree with TRBD1. The V segment lost 5 bases and the J segment 6 bases; nucleotides outside the gene matches: 6. Germline CDR1 is MNHEY and CDR2 is SMNVEV (reference sequence). CDR3 length: 15 residues. DNA for the CDR3: TGTGCCAGCAGTCCTGGGACAGGGGGTCCTCAGCCCCAGCATTTT. Protein product: CASSPGTGGPQPQHF.

This chain connects TRBV7-9 to TRBJ2-2; possible D gene TRBD1, 5 bases. Germline CDR1 reads SEHNR; CDR2 reads FQNEAQ (reference sequence). Trimming left V 5 bases short and J 0 bases short, with 10 bases between. The CDR3 runs 15 residues. CDR3 coding DNA: TGTGCCAGCAGCCCCGCAGGGTCGAACACCGGGGAGCTGTTTTTT. Translating gives CASSPAGSNTGELFF.

In its sample, this clone was seen a few times. One junction end disagrees with the germline gene, perhaps due to a read error. The chain links TRBV11-1 to TRBJ1-1; D unresolved. This CDR3 is 15 amino acids long. In germline, CDR1 is SGHAT, CDR2 FQDESV (reference sequence). CDR3 loop: CASRLAPGGNTEAFF. CDR3 nucleotide sequence: TGTGCCAGCAGATTAGCCCCAGGTGGGAACACTGAAGCTTTCTTT.

Notes on this clone: Different DNA sequences within this sample yield the same CDR3. V gene TRBV28 combines with J gene TRBJ2-7; possible D gene TRBD2, 5 bases. This CDR3 is 12 amino acids long. Per germline, CDR1 MDHEN and CDR2 SYDVKM. V lost 3 bases and J lost 5, with 8 bases in between. CDR3 in amino acids: CASSLRVDEQYF. Here the CDR3 DNA reads TGTGCCAGCAGTTTGAGGGTAGACGAGCAGTACTTC.

V gene TRBV4-1 combines with J gene TRBJ1-2, with 9 bases fitting TRBD1. Germline assignment: CDR1 MGHRA and CDR2 YSYEKL. CDR3 length equals 16 residues. After removal of 1 base from V and 6 bases from J, the junction contained 9 bases not matched to a gene. CDR3 sequence: CASSQVPGQGSNGYTF. In nucleotides, the CDR3 is TGCGCCAGCAGCCAAGTCCCGGGACAGGGATCGAATGGCTACACCTTC.

J is TRBJ1-1 and V is TRBV6-1; D is unclear. The germline gives CDR1 MNHNS, CDR2 SASEGT. The CDR3 consists of 16 residues. V lost 1 base to trimming and J lost 0 bases, with 12 bases between them. The CDR3 nucleotides read TGTGCCAGCAGTGAAGAGGAAGACACGGTGAACACTGAAGCTTTCTTT. It translates to CASSEEEDTVNTEAFF.

The rearrangement uses TRBV4-1 and TRBJ2-7, with 13 bases fitting TRBD2. The CDR3 covers 15 residues. From germline, CDR1 is MGHRA and CDR2 YSYEKL. V gave up 5 bases and J gave up 2 bases; unmatched junction bases: 3. The CDR3 bases are TGCGCCAGCAGCGTGGGACTAGCGGGGCCCTACGAGCAGTACTTC. Amino acid sequence: CASSVGLAGPYEQYF.

This sequence joins TRBV28 and TRBJ2-2; possible D gene TRBD2, 6 bases. V dropped 7 bases and J dropped 1 base, with 10 bases sitting between them. Germline V gives CDR1 MDHEN, CDR2 SYDVKM. This CDR3 has 14 residues. Written as DNA, the CDR3 is TGTGCCAGCACCCGGGGGATGAACACCGGGGAGCTGTTTTTT. It is translated as CASTRGMNTGELFF.

The V gene is TRBV28, the J gene TRBJ1-2, with 8 bases identical to TRBD1. Germline CDR1 reads MDHEN; CDR2 reads SYDVKM. The CDR3 totals 14 residues. Trimming took 7 bases from V and 4 from J; bases not matched to a gene: 8. The CDR3 region has the DNA TGTGCCAGCACTCCAGGGGGCTCTCTCTATGGCTACACCTTC. Translating it yields CASTPGGSLYGYTF.

The chain uses TRBV2 and TRBJ2-3, with 11 bases fitting TRBD2. V dropped 2 bases and J dropped 5; count of bases not matched to a gene: 3. CDR1 SNHLY and CDR2 FYNNEI come from the germline V gene. The CDR3 runs to 15 residues. The CDR3: CASSETSGSRDTQYF. In DNA, the CDR3 is TGTGCCAGCAGTGAAACTAGCGGGAGCCGAGATACGCAGTATTTT.

A word on this clone: Sequence at one end of the junction differs from germline and may be a read error. The J gene is TRBJ1-1, the V gene TRBV5-1; 9 bases match TRBD1. This CDR3 spans 13 amino acids. The germline gives CDR1 SGHRS, CDR2 YFSETQ. CDR3 bases: TGCGCCAGCAGCTTGGCGAGTGGGACAGGGCACATCTTT. Its protein is CASSLASGTGHIF.